This T cell receptor beta chain was documented in a study of blood T cell repertoires in COVID-19. At the level of the study: Acute and convalescent COVID-19 samples came from the United States, Italy and Spain.

Germline CDR1 reads SGDLS; CDR2 reads YYNGEE. The CDR3 runs to 15 residues. J was trimmed by 2 bases and V by 4 bases; bases with no gene match: 9. This table comes from immunoSEQ multiplex PCR, and its TCRdb copy is limited to in-frame clones, with some not included. This table holds a few hundred thousand clones, 80% to 85% found once. It was during active infection that Seattle patients were enrolled and then longitudinally followed. What was sequenced was peripheral blood. The TCR comes from a person aged 70 to 80 with COVID-19, enrolled during active disease. This sequence joins TRBV9 and TRBJ2-7, with TRBD1 matching over 7 bases. The CDR3: CASSPRDSMAYEQYF. DNA for the CDR3: TGTGCCAGCAGCCCCAGGGACAGTATGGCCTACGAGCAGTACTTC.